This T cell receptor beta chain was retrieved from a study of blood T cell repertoires in COVID-19. Study information: Acute and convalescent COVID-19 samples came from the United States, Italy and Spain.

The data were produced by immunoSEQ multiplex PCR, yet TCRdb's version contains in-frame clones alone and is incomplete. The sample lists about 200,000 clones, approximately 81% seen once, with about 4.9% in the top ten. V was trimmed by 4 bases and J by 0 bases, leaving 13 bases between them. CDR3 length: 15 amino acids. The germline V gene has CDR1 SGHRS and CDR2 YFSETQ. This chain connects TRBV5-1 to TRBJ2-5; D is perhaps TRBD2 (5 bases). The sample was peripheral blood. This sequence was found in a woman of 80 years or more with acute or convalescent COVID-19. Written as DNA, the CDR3 is TGCGCCAGCAGCCCGGGAACGATATACCAAGAGACCCAGTACTTC. It encodes CASSPGTIYQETQYF.